The clone carrying this TCR beta chain was detected a few times. The target antigen is unknown. Alongside a J-beta primer mix, a sample-barcoded 5' primer served in a second PCR lasting about 7 to 11 cycles. TCRdb independently ran MiXCR on the 5' RACE reads; one entry per CDR3 protein. The sample has about 780,000 distinct CDR3 sequences, more than 35% seen once. The data belong to a study of blood T cells in healthy people across ages. Overall study results and limits: Underestimates were what the diversity estimates from one million T cells were considered to be.

This CDR3 is 18 amino acids long. Germline V gene data show CDR1 as DFQATT and CDR2 as SNEGSKA (reference sequence). V gave up 0 bases and J gave up 0 bases, with 15 bases separating them. This receptor was obtained from a man older than 75 in good health. The V and J genes are TRBV20-1 and TRBJ2-6; no definite D call. Sequences were obtained from blood. CDR3 coding DNA: TGCAGTGCTAGAGATCTGGCCAGGTCTCACTCTGGGGCCAACGTCCTGACTTTC. Translating gives CSARDLARSHSGANVLTF.